The 8 T cell receptor beta chains below all came from one sample that was sequenced in a study of blood T cell repertoires in COVID-19. Profiling relied on immunoSEQ multiplex PCR, and the TCRdb table lists in-frame clones only, not all of them. Of 30,000 to 45,000 clones listed, roughly 75% were seen once; the top ten hold over 15%. The sample comprised peripheral blood. These receptors were obtained from a man between 65 and 85 years old with acute or convalescent COVID-19.

The J gene is TRBJ1-1, the V gene TRBV9; D is possibly TRBD1 (6 bases). This CDR3 has 15 amino acids. The germline V and J ends were trimmed by 2 bases and 5 bases, with 16 bases remaining between them. Germline V CDR1 and CDR2: SGDLS, YYNGEE. CDR3 sequence: CASSVREQGRTEAFF. CDR3 bases: TGTGCCAGCAGCGTGAGGGAACAGGGTAGAACTGAAGCTTTCTTT.

The chain uses TRBV7-2 and TRBJ1-5; tentatively, D is TRBD1 (5 bases). The germline V and J ends were trimmed by 5 bases and 6 bases, with 20 bases remaining between them. This CDR3 is built from 16 residues. Germline V CDR1 and CDR2: SGHTA, FQGNSA. This chain's CDR3 is CASSLEPGGARQPQHF. In nucleotides, the CDR3 is TGTGCCAGCAGCCTGGAGCCCGGAGGGGCGCGTCAGCCCCAGCATTTT.

V is TRBV30 and J is TRBJ2-1, with TRBD1 matching over 8 bases. CDR1 GTSNPN and CDR2 SVGIG come from the germline V gene (reference sequence). The V segment lost 3 bases and the J segment 8 bases; nucleotides outside the gene matches: 15. CDR3 size: 16 residues. CDR3 coding DNA: TGTGCCTGGAGCCGGGAGTTTGGGACAGGCGACGATGAGCAGTTCTTC. It specifies CAWSREFGTGDDEQFF.

The chain couples TRBV7-7 to TRBJ1-1; tentatively, D is TRBD1 (5 bases). Germline-derived CDR1 and CDR2 are SSHAT and FNYEAQ (reference sequence). The germline V and J ends were trimmed by 3 bases and 4 bases, with 9 bases remaining between them. This CDR3 region has 13 residues. CDR3 residues: CASSLGLGTEAFF. Here the CDR3 DNA reads TGTGCCAGCAGCTTGGGACTTGGCACTGAAGCTTTCTTT.

This clone was picked up one time. DNA for the CDR3: TGCCCCCCCAGCCCGCGGGGGGGGTACACTGAAGCTTTCTTT. It specifies CPPSPRGGYTEAFF. V and J are TRBV5-1 and TRBJ1-1, with TRBD1 as a possible D gene (5 bases). CDR3 length equals 14 residues. Germline V gives CDR1 SGHRS, CDR2 YFSETQ.

As regards this clone: The same CDR3 arises from other DNA sequences in this sample as well. The chain carries TRBV27 and TRBJ2-3, with 11 nucleotides matching TRBD2. This CDR3 is 16 amino acids long. The V gene's germline CDR1 is MNHEY and CDR2 SMNVEV (reference sequence). J was trimmed by 5 bases and V by 5 bases; bases with no gene match: 9. As DNA, the CDR3 is TGTGCCAGCAGTCTCGTAGCGGGAGGGCCCCGAGATACGCAGTATTTT. It codes for CASSLVAGGPRDTQYF.

Written as DNA, the CDR3 is TGTGCCAGCAGTTCCCCTCGCGAGCAGTACTTC. Its translation: CASSSPREQYF. J is TRBJ2-7 and V is TRBV28; unclear D gene. The CDR3 totals 11 residues. The V gene lost 4 bases and the J gene lost 6 bases, with 7 bases spanning the gap. CDR1 and CDR2 (germline): MDHEN, SYDVKM.

The V call is TRBV9, the J call TRBJ1-4, with D unresolved. This CDR3 comprises 14 residues. CDR1 SGDLS and CDR2 YYNGEE come from the germline V gene. V was pared by 1 base and J by 0 bases, with 4 bases between. The CDR3 protein is CASSVQSTNEKLFF. Written as DNA, the CDR3 is TGTGCCAGCAGCGTACAGTCAACTAATGAAAAACTGTTTTTT.